This T cell receptor beta chain derives from a study of blood T cells in healthy people across ages. Primers used in a second PCR of roughly 7 to 12 cycles were a sample-barcoded 5' primer and a J-beta primer mix. Every cDNA molecule bore a tag from a template-switch adaptor containing 12 random nucleotides. TCRdb reprocessed the 5' RACE reads via MiXCR and lists one record per CDR3 protein. The sample records roughly 500,000 distinct CDR3 sequences, 25% to 30% being singletons. V was trimmed by 1 base and J by 6 bases, leaving 9 bases between them. The CDR3 runs to 13 residues. Germline V gives CDR1 SGDLS, CDR2 YYNGEE. In its sample, this clonotype was seen a few times.

The gene calls are TRBV9 and TRBJ2-3; the D is unclear. The TCR originated in a woman between 65 and 79 years old in good health. Specimen: blood. CDR3 sequence (DNA): TGTGCCAGCAGCGTACAGGTCGGGGATACGCAGTATTTT. Encoded protein: CASSVQVGDTQYF.